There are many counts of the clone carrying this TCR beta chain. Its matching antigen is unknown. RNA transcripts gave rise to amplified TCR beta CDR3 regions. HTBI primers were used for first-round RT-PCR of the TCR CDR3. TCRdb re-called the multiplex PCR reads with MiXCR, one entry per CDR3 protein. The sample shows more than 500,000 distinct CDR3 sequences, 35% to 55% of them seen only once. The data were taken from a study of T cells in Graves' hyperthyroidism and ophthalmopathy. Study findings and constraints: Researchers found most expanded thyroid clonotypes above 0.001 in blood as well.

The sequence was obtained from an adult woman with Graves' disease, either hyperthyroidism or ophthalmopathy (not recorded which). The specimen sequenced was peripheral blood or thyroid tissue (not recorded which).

The CDR3 bases are TGTGCCACTCAAAACCGGGCCGCAGCCTCTGGGGCCAACGTCCTGACTTTC. Amino acids: CATQNRAAASGANVLTF. This sequence joins TRBV10-3 and TRBJ2-6; no definite D call. The V gene lost 10 bases and the J gene lost 0 bases, with 19 bases spanning the gap. The CDR3 is 17 amino acids. CDR1 and CDR2 (germline): ENHRY, SYGVKD.